The 23 T cell receptor beta chains given below trace back to one sample, sequenced in a study of breast tumors, draining lymph nodes, adjacent tissues. Via MiXCR, TCRdb re-called the multiplex PCR reads, giving one row per CDR3 protein. Of around 290,000 distinct CDR3 sequences listed, around 30% are singletons. Samples came from axillary lymph nodes draining the breast cancer. Sample: axillary lymph node tissue. These receptors all come from a female donor with breast cancer. Some clones in this sample may be carry-over from other donors' samples.

This clonotype came up many times. The J gene is TRBJ2-1, the V gene TRBV11-2; TRBD2 matches 8 bases. The CDR3 contains 15 residues. Germline-derived CDR1 and CDR2 are SGHAT and FQNNGV. V trimming: 2 bases; J trimming: 2 bases; junction bases outside the gene matches: 2. CDR3 residues: CASSLLAGPYNEQFF. CDR3 coding DNA: TGTGCCAGCAGCTTACTAGCGGGCCCCTACAATGAGCAGTTCTTC.

This clonotype was detected ten times or more. The CDR3 DNA follows: TGTGCCAGCAGCTTAGGTGGGGCGGGAACCACCGGGGAGCTGTTTTTT. Amino acids: CASSLGGAGTTGELFF. This chain links TRBV7-6 with TRBJ2-2, with D perhaps matching TRBD2 (6 bases). Trimming pared 1 base from V and 4 bases from J, leaving 13 bases between. The germline V gene encodes CDR1 SGHVS and CDR2 FNYEAQ. The CDR3 has 16 residues.

This clonotype was counted many times. V gene TRBV6-6 combines with J gene TRBJ2-7, with a possible D match to TRBD2 (5 bases). Looked up from germline, CDR1 is MNHNY and CDR2 is SVGAGI (reference sequence). The CDR3 extends over 16 amino acids. Trimming pared 5 bases from V and 4 bases from J, leaving 21 bases between. CDR3 in amino acids: CASSTTDFPNQYEQYF. CDR3 DNA: TGTGCCAGCAGTACTACGGACTTCCCGAACCAATACGAGCAGTACTTC.

About this clonotype: It may be a read error: a sequence one base away is much more abundant. The chain uses TRBV13 and TRBJ2-3; D call uncertain. The CDR3 length is 12 residues. Germline V gene sequence: CDR1 PRHDT, CDR2 FYEKMQ (reference sequence). With 3 bases removed from V and 5 bases from J, the gap between germline ends came to 6 bases. The CDR3 protein is CASSFHRDTQYF. Here the CDR3 DNA reads TGTGCCAGCAGCTTCCATAGAGATACGCAGTATTTT.

This clonotype was found many times. The chain uses TRBV29-1 and TRBJ2-7; TRBD2 aligns across 8 bases. V lost 6 bases and J lost 0; bases outside the gene matches: 4. Germline loops: CDR1 SQVTM, CDR2 ANQGSEA. The CDR3 consists of 13 residues. The CDR3 bases are TGCAGCGTGAGCGGGGGCAGCTCCTACGAGCAGTACTTC. It encodes CSVSGGSSYEQYF.

This clonotype was seen ten or more times. The V and J genes are TRBV9 and TRBJ2-5; possible D gene TRBD1, 5 bases. The germline V gene encodes CDR1 SGDLS and CDR2 YYNGEE. The CDR3 covers 18 residues. The ends were cut back, 0 bases at V and 1 base at J, with 19 bases in the middle. For the CDR3, the DNA is TGTGCCAGCAGCGTAGCTACTGGGTGGGGCAACCTCCAAGAGACCCAGTACTTC. It specifies CASSVATGWGNLQETQYF.

This clonotype was recorded a few times. This chain joins TRBV9 and TRBJ2-4; 7 bases are a match to TRBD2. The CDR3 extends over 14 amino acids. The V gene's germline CDR1 is SGDLS and CDR2 YYNGEE. V lost 3 bases, J lost 8 bases, and 8 bases stayed unmatched. CDR3 sequence reads: CASSGLAGRDIQYF. The CDR3, as DNA: TGTGCCAGCAGCGGATTAGCGGGCCGGGACATTCAGTACTTC.

This clonotype was seen many times. V usage is TRBV30 and J usage is TRBJ1-3; D remains unclear. Germline CDR1 GTSNPN, CDR2 SVGIG (reference sequence). V was cut by 5 bases and J by 0 bases, with 5 bases left in between. This CDR3 has 12 residues. DNA for the CDR3: TGTGCCTGGCGGGACTCTGGAAACACCATATATTTT. Its translation: CAWRDSGNTIYF.

With regard to this clonotype: A read error is possible here, since a much larger clone lies one base away. The CDR3 coding sequence is TGTGCCAGCAGCGGAGCTCGACAGGGTGGTCTCACAGATCCGCAGTATTTT. Its translation is CASSGARQGGLTDPQYF. The chain has TRBV7-9 and TRBJ2-3, with 7 bases identical to TRBD1. The CDR3 is 17 residues long. Germline V gene sequence: CDR1 SEHNR, CDR2 FQNEAQ (reference sequence).

Comment on this clonotype: A read error is possible here, since a much larger clone lies one base away. The V and J genes are TRBV3-1 and TRBJ1-2, with D unclear. This CDR3 region has 15 residues. CDR1 LGHDT and CDR2 YNNKEL come from the germline V gene (reference sequence). CDR3 amino acids: CASSQVASLSYGCTF. The CDR3 region has the DNA TGTGCCAGCAGCCAAGTGGCATCGTTGAGCTATGGCTGCACCTTC.

In this sample, this clonotype turned up many times. The chain links TRBV7-9 to TRBJ1-2; no definite D call. CDR3 size: 13 residues. Germline loops: CDR1 SEHNR, CDR2 FQNEAQ (reference sequence). Trimming cost V 5 bases and J 1 base, with 8 bases left between them. CDR3 nucleotide sequence: TGTGCCAGCAGCACCGACATTAACTATGGCTACACCTTC. Protein: CASSTDINYGYTF.

This clonotype was seen ten or more times. The V and J genes are TRBV6-1 and TRBJ1-2; no definite D call. Between the trimmed V and J ends, which lost 4 bases and 2 bases, there was a span of 8 bases. The CDR3 is 13 amino acids. CDR1 MNHNS and CDR2 SASEGT come from the germline V gene. CDR3 nucleotides: TGTGCCAGCAGTGGCGGACGGAACTATGGCTACACCTTC. Amino acids: CASSGGRNYGYTF.

This clonotype was picked up a small number of times. J is TRBJ2-5 and V is TRBV3-1, with TRBD1 matching 8 bases. J lost 5 bases, V lost 4 bases, and 9 bases had no gene match. From germline, CDR1 is LGHDT and CDR2 YNNKEL (reference sequence). The CDR3 loop spans 15 amino acids. This chain's CDR3 is CASSPILTGGETQYF. CDR3 coding DNA: TGTGCCAGCAGCCCGATTTTAACAGGGGGGGAGACCCAGTACTTC.

This clonotype was observed at least ten times. The V call is TRBV19, the J call TRBJ1-6, with D unclear. Trimming left V 6 bases short and J 7 bases short, with 13 bases between. The CDR3 consists of 14 residues. The V gene's germline CDR1 is LNHDA and CDR2 SQIVND (reference sequence). This CDR3 reads CASRVAVLNSPLHF. Written as DNA, the CDR3 is TGTGCCAGTAGGGTCGCAGTGCTCAATTCACCCCTCCACTTT.

A word on this clonotype: A read error is possible here, since a much larger clone lies one base away. The rearrangement links TRBV6-5 to TRBJ2-1; D is possibly TRBD1 (5 bases). The CDR3 contains 14 residues. The germline V gene has CDR1 MNHEY and CDR2 SVGAGI. CDR3 region: CASSYLDRNNEQLF. The CDR3 DNA is TGTGCCAGCAGTTACTTAGACAGAAACAATGAGCAGCTCTTC.

The V and J genes are TRBV2 and TRBJ2-5; 8 bases match TRBD2. Germline CDR1 SNHLY, CDR2 FYNNEI. The CDR3 has 16 residues. V was clipped by 11 bases and J by 5 bases; unmatched bases: 19. CDR3 loop: CAEGRAGAGDAETQYF. CDR3 bases: TGTGCCGAAGGGAGGGCGGGAGCGGGAGATGCGGAGACCCAGTACTTC.

This chain links TRBV27 with TRBJ2-7; 7 bases map to TRBD1. The CDR3 runs to 14 residues. The ends lost 5 bases at V and 4 bases at J; junction bases unmatched: 8. The V gene's germline CDR1 is MNHEY and CDR2 SMNVEV (reference sequence). CDR3 coding DNA: TGTGCCAGCAGTCTCCGGGACAGTGGGTACGAGCAGTACTTC. It yields the protein CASSLRDSGYEQYF.

The chain is built from TRBV5-1 and TRBJ2-1; D not resolved. The V end was cut by 2 bases, the J end by 6 bases, with 6 bases between. Germline V lookup: CDR1 SGHRS, CDR2 YFSETQ. The CDR3 length is 12 residues. CDR3 protein: CASSLQSNEQFF. The CDR3 nucleotides are TGCGCCAGCAGCTTACAGTCCAATGAGCAGTTCTTC.

In this sample, this clonotype turned up many times. The genes are TRBV5-1 and TRBJ1-3; D perhaps matches TRBD1 (5 bases). The V gene's germline CDR1 is SGHRS and CDR2 YFSETQ. V was shortened by 2 bases and J by 4 bases, with 10 bases between the two germline ends. CDR3 length: 14 amino acids. CDR3 protein: CASSFGRVGNTIYF. DNA of the CDR3: TGCGCCAGCAGCTTTGGCAGGGTCGGAAACACCATATATTTT.

This clonotype has at least ten counts. The J gene is TRBJ2-2, the V gene TRBV15; D is tentatively TRBD1 or TRBD2 (5 bases each). Trimming removed 2 bases at V and 3 bases at J, with 22 bases between. Per germline, CDR1 LNHNV and CDR2 YYDKDF (reference sequence). The CDR3 covers 19 residues. This CDR3 is CATSRSWDASATDTGELFF. In nucleotides, the CDR3 is TGTGCCACCAGCAGATCATGGGACGCCAGTGCTACGGACACCGGGGAGCTGTTTTTT.

This clonotype has a count of ten or more. The V and J genes are TRBV2 and TRBJ2-1; D remains ambiguous. This CDR3 region has 11 residues. The germline V gene encodes CDR1 SNHLY and CDR2 FYNNEI. V lost 4 bases to trimming and J lost 4 bases, with 2 bases between them. The CDR3 loop is CASSVYNEQFF. In nucleotides, the CDR3 is TGTGCCAGCAGTGTTTACAATGAGCAGTTCTTC.

This clonotype was counted many times. This chain uses TRBV5-1 with TRBJ1-3; no definite D call. The CDR3 runs to 15 residues. The ends were cut back, 3 bases at V and 0 bases at J, with 10 bases in the middle. CDR1 SGHRS and CDR2 YFSETQ come from the germline V gene. CDR3 amino acids: CASSWTESSGNTIYF. DNA of the CDR3: TGCGCCAGCAGCTGGACGGAGAGCTCTGGAAACACCATATATTTT.

In its sample, this clonotype was seen many times. The rearrangement joins TRBV14 to TRBJ2-5; no clear D. Trimming cost V 1 base and J 0 bases, with 3 bases left between them. There are 13 residues in the CDR3. From germline, CDR1 is SGHDN and CDR2 FVKESK. The CDR3 DNA reads as TGTGCCAGCAGCCAAGGGAACCAAGAGACCCAGTACTTC. Amino acid sequence: CASSQGNQETQYF.